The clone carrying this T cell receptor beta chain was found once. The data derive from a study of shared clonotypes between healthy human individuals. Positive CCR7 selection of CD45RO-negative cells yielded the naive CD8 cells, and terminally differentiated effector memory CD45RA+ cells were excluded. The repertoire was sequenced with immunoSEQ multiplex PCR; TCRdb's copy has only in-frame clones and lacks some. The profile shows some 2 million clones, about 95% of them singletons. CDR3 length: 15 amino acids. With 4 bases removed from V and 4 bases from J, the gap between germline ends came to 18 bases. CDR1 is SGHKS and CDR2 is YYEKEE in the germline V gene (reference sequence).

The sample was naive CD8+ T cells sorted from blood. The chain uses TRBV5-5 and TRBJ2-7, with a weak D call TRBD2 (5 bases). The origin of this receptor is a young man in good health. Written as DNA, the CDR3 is TGTGCCAGCAGCCCCGGGAAAAAACCCTTTTACGAGCAGTACTTC. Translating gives CASSPGKKPFYEQYF.